The 22 T cell receptor beta chains in this list originate from one sample, sequenced in a study of T cell repertoires in cytomegalovirus infection. These receptors' antigens are unknown. TCRdb re-analysed the reads in MiXCR, keeping a single row per CDR3 protein. The sample lists a few hundred thousand distinct CDR3 sequences, just under 40% occurring once. The sequenced sample was cultured PBMCs, obtained from culture after CMV antigen stimulation. The origin of the receptors is a human donor in good health (CMV status not recorded). Some clones in this sample may be carry-over from other donors' samples.

There are many counts of this clonotype. The rearrangement links TRBV7-2 to TRBJ1-2, with D uncertain. V was pared by 1 base and J by 8 bases, with 11 bases between. The CDR3 runs 13 residues. CDR1 SGHTA and CDR2 FQGNSA come from the germline V gene. The CDR3, as DNA: TGTGCCAGCAGCTTAGTATATCTTGGGGGCTACACCTTC. Translated: CASSLVYLGGYTF. Full variable domain (missing parts from reference TRBV7-2 and TRBJ1-2): GAGVSQSPSNKVTEKGKDVELRCDPISGHTALYWYRQSLGQGLEFLIYFQGNSAPDKSGLPSDRFSAERTGGSVSTLTIQRTQQEDSAVYLCASSLVYLGGYTFGSGTRLTVV.

In this sample, this clonotype turned up once. This rearrangement joins TRBV6-5 to TRBJ2-3, with 8 bases aligning to TRBD2. In germline, CDR1 is MNHEY, CDR2 SVGAGI. The ends lost 7 bases at V and 8 bases at J; junction bases unmatched: 17. The CDR3 consists of 16 residues. CDR3 residues: CASTGGGAGAQGTQYF. CDR3 in DNA: TGTGCCAGCACGGGAGGTGGAGCGGGGGCACAGGGTACGCAGTATTTT.

The chain employs TRBV5-1 and TRBJ2-5; 10 positions agree with TRBD1. CDR3 length: 14 amino acids. J lost 4 bases, V lost 4 bases, and 4 bases had no gene match. Germline assignment: CDR1 SGHRS and CDR2 YFSETQ. In nucleotides, the CDR3 is TGCGCCAGCAGCACAGGGACAGGGGCAGAGACCCAGTACTTC. Translation gives CASSTGTGAETQYF.

The J gene is TRBJ1-1, the V gene TRBV6-1; 7 nucleotides match TRBD1. Germline CDR1 reads MNHNS; CDR2 reads SASEGT. This CDR3 comprises 16 residues. V dropped 10 bases and J dropped 4; count of bases not matched to a gene: 18. CDR3 amino acids: CATLRSYRQGGTEAFF. The CDR3 bases are TGTGCCACGCTAAGGAGCTACCGACAGGGTGGCACTGAAGCTTTCTTT.

A few counts support this clonotype. V gene TRBV19 combines with J gene TRBJ1-1, with 7 bases lining up with TRBD1. The ends lost 4 bases at V and 4 bases at J; junction bases unmatched: 3. CDR1 is LNHDA and CDR2 is SQIVND in the germline V gene (reference sequence). This CDR3 has 13 residues. The CDR3 reads CASSTRQGTEAFF. The CDR3 bases are TGTGCCAGTAGTACCCGACAGGGCACTGAAGCTTTCTTT.

This clonotype was observed at least ten times. The chain employs TRBV6-2 or TRBV6-3 and TRBJ1-1, with unresolved D. The V gene lost 2 bases and the J gene lost 6 bases, with 7 bases spanning the gap. CDR1 is MNHEY and CDR2 is SVGEGT in the germline V gene. The CDR3 has 12 residues. CDR3 in DNA: TGTGCCAGCAGTTACGGGAGCTCTGAAGCTTTCTTT. It translates to CASSYGSSEAFF.

The V call is TRBV11-2, the J call TRBJ2-3; possibly TRBD2 for D (5 bases). CDR3 size: 15 residues. Germline CDR1 is SGHAT and CDR2 is FQNNGV. V was cut by 6 bases and J by 0 bases, with 13 bases left in between. CDR3 DNA sequence: TGTGCCAGCAGTCCCCGGGGAACCAGCACAGATACGCAGTATTTT. As protein: CASSPRGTSTDTQYF.

The rearrangement uses TRBV7-6 and TRBJ2-7; D is ambiguous. V lost 1 base to trimming and J lost 7 bases, with 17 bases between them. Germline lookup yields CDR1 SGHVS and CDR2 FNYEAQ. The CDR3 extends over 15 amino acids. The CDR3 spells CASSLVIGRSSEQYF. The CDR3 bases are TGTGCCAGCAGCTTAGTGATAGGCCGCTCCTCGGAGCAGTACTTC.

This chain uses TRBV5-4 with TRBJ1-4, with 7 nucleotides matching TRBD1. V shed 4 bases and J 8 bases; nucleotides not matched to a gene: 5. In germline, CDR1 is SGHNT, CDR2 YYREEE (reference sequence). The CDR3 spans 13 residues. In DNA form, the CDR3 reads TGTGCCAGCAGCCAAACAGGGGAGGAAAAACTGTTTTTT. Protein sequence: CASSQTGEEKLFF.

The sample holds a few counts of this clonotype. The V call is TRBV20-1, the J call TRBJ2-7; D is possibly TRBD2 (5 bases). The CDR3 sequence is 14 residues long. In germline, CDR1 is DFQATT, CDR2 SNEGSKA (reference sequence). Trimming removed 7 bases from V and 4 bases from J, with 20 bases in between. This chain's CDR3 is CSGVGGRGVYEQYF. Written as DNA, the CDR3 is TGCAGTGGGGTAGGTGGGAGAGGTGTGTACGAGCAGTACTTC.

In this sample, this clonotype turned up a few times. The chain couples TRBV6-1 to TRBJ1-6, with D maybe TRBD1 (6 bases). The germline gives CDR1 MNHNS, CDR2 SASEGT. V was clipped by 6 bases and J by 9 bases, with 12 bases between them. The CDR3 has 13 residues. The CDR3: CASSSGVGSPLHF. CDR3 coding DNA: TGTGCCAGCAGCTCAGGGGTCGGTTCACCCCTCCACTTT.

This sequence joins TRBV11-3 and TRBJ2-1; D gene ambiguous. The length of the CDR3 is 15 residues. The V end lost 1 base, the J end lost 3 bases, and 10 bases lay between the germline ends. In germline, CDR1 is SGHNT, CDR2 YENEEA. For the CDR3, the DNA is TGTGCCAGCAGCTTAGGTGGGTTATTCTACAATGAGCAGTTCTTC. Its translation: CASSLGGLFYNEQFF.

This clonotype turned up a few times. This chain links TRBV7-6 with TRBJ2-3; TRBD2 aligns across 11 bases. CDR3 length: 15 amino acids. The V segment lost 4 bases and the J segment 10 bases; nucleotides outside the gene matches: 10. CDR1 is SGHVS and CDR2 is FNYEAQ in the germline V gene. The CDR3 nucleotides read TGTGCCAGCAGCTCCACGGGGACTAGCGGCGTATCGCAGTATTTT. This sequence encodes CASSSTGTSGVSQYF.

The CDR3 DNA sequence: TGCAGTGCTAGGGGGGGTCTAGAGGATACGCAGTATTTT. Its protein is CSARGGLEDTQYF. V gene TRBV20-1 combines with J gene TRBJ2-3, with D possibly TRBD2 on 6 matching bases. The germline V gene encodes CDR1 DFQATT and CDR2 SNEGSKA (reference sequence). Trimming took 3 bases from V and 6 from J, leaving 13 bases between them. The CDR3 has 13 amino acids.

The gene calls are TRBV11-2 and TRBJ2-1, with 8 nucleotides matching TRBD1. The V and J ends lost 1 base and 7 bases, in that order; junction bases with no gene match: 6. The CDR3 runs 15 residues. Germline CDR1 reads SGHAT; CDR2 reads FQNNGV. The CDR3 nucleotides are TGTGCCAGCAGCTTAGGGACAGGGACGTCGAATGAGCAGTTCTTC. Translating gives CASSLGTGTSNEQFF. Variable domain in full (rest from reference TRBV11-2 and TRBJ2-1): EAGVAQSPRYKIIEKRQSVAFWCNPISGHATLYWYQQILGQGPKLLIQFQNNGVVDDSQLPKDRFSAERLKGVDSTLKIQPAKLEDSAVYLCASSLGTGTSNEQFFGPGTRLTVL.

This clonotype showed up just a few times. DNA for the CDR3: TGTGCCAGCAGCTTAAGTCGACAGTTAGCAAACACCATATATTTT. Its translation: CASSLSRQLANTIYF. The chain recombines TRBV7-2 with TRBJ1-3, with TRBD1 as a possible D gene (5 bases). Trimming took off 2 bases at V and 6 bases at J, with 14 bases between the two ends. Germline V CDR1 and CDR2: SGHTA, FQGNSA. This CDR3 comprises 15 residues.

The gene calls are TRBV10-3 and TRBJ1-1; the D is unclear. Trimming took off 6 bases at V and 5 bases at J, with 16 bases between the two ends. This CDR3 is 14 amino acids long. From germline, CDR1 is ENHRY and CDR2 SYGVKD. The chain's CDR3 is CAIRTLQDVTEAFF. CDR3 coding DNA: TGTGCCATCAGGACACTCCAAGACGTGACTGAAGCTTTCTTT.

This clonotype came up a few times. The genes are TRBV6-2 or TRBV6-3 and TRBJ2-5, with 8 positions matching TRBD1. Trimming at V came to 7 bases and at J to 2 bases, leaving 9 bases not matched to a gene. The CDR3 sequence is 15 residues long. Per germline, CDR1 MNHEY and CDR2 SVGEGT. For the CDR3, the DNA is TGTGCCAGCAAAAAGGGACAGGCGATACAAGAGACCCAGTACTTC. It translates to CASKKGQAIQETQYF.

The V gene is TRBV7-2, the J gene TRBJ2-5, with TRBD2 matching 7 bases. The length of the CDR3 is 15 residues. The V segment lost 0 bases and the J segment 1 base; nucleotides outside the gene matches: 2. From germline, CDR1 is SGHTA and CDR2 FQGNSA. The CDR3: CASSLAAGLQETQYF. For the CDR3, the DNA is TGTGCCAGCAGCTTAGCAGCGGGACTCCAAGAGACCCAGTACTTC.

This clonotype was recorded a few times. The chain joins TRBV7-8 to TRBJ1-1, with D tentatively TRBD1 (5 bases). V gave up 5 bases and J gave up 5 bases, with 18 bases separating them. Germline CDR1 is SGHVS and CDR2 is FQNEAQ. There are 15 residues in the CDR3. The CDR3 nucleotides read TGTGCCAGCAGCCCCCGGGGACCAGGGCGGACTGAAGCTTTCTTT. Translating gives CASSPRGPGRTEAFF.

V gene TRBV12-3 or TRBV12-4 combines with J gene TRBJ2-3; 11 bases fit TRBD2. With 3 bases clipped from V and 0 bases from J, the junction kept 11 bases outside the gene matches. This CDR3 has 19 amino acids. The CDR3 region is CASSFPPKTSGESTDTQYF. In DNA, the CDR3 is TGTGCCAGCAGTTTTCCCCCCAAGACTAGCGGGGAAAGCACAGATACGCAGTATTTT.

The V call is TRBV5-1, the J call TRBJ1-1, with 12 positions matching TRBD1. The CDR3 loop spans 16 amino acids. Germline values: CDR1 SGHRS, CDR2 YFSETQ. V was pared by 0 bases and J by 3 bases, with 3 bases of the junction left unmatched. CDR3 DNA: TGCGCCAGCAGCTTGGTGGGACAGGGGGCGGACACTGAAGCTTTCTTT. It encodes CASSLVGQGADTEAFF.